The clone carrying this TCR beta chain occurred many times. What it recognizes is unknown. From RNA transcripts, TCR beta CDR3 regions were amplified. The TCR CDR3 was amplified in a first-round RT-PCR using the HTBI primer set. TCRdb processed the multiplex PCR reads anew with MiXCR; each CDR3 protein has one entry. Here the sample spans 620,000 or so distinct CDR3 sequences, about 14% being singletons. Clinical Activity Scores of at least 3, NOSPECS grades of at least 4 and durations under 3 months characterized ophthalmopathy patients. Uncontrolled infection, other autoimmune disease, pregnancy or lactation excluded patients. Used for diagnoses were clinical symptoms, serum thyroxine and TRAb, thyroid ultrasound and orbital computed tomography. V trimming: 1 base; J trimming: 0 bases; junction bases outside the gene matches: 3. The CDR3 contains 15 residues. This record comes from a study of T cells in Graves' hyperthyroidism and ophthalmopathy.

Study-level findings and limits: Model output signaled ophthalmopathy a median approximately 6 months ahead of onset.

The clonotype comes from a woman aged 45 to 65 with Graves' ophthalmopathy. The specimen was blood. V is TRBV12-3 or TRBV12-4 and J is TRBJ2-7; 7 bases are a match to TRBD2. The CDR3 loop reads CASSLGGSYSYEQYF. The DNA for the CDR3 is TGTGCCAGCAGTTTAGGCGGGAGTTACTCCTACGAGCAGTACTTC.